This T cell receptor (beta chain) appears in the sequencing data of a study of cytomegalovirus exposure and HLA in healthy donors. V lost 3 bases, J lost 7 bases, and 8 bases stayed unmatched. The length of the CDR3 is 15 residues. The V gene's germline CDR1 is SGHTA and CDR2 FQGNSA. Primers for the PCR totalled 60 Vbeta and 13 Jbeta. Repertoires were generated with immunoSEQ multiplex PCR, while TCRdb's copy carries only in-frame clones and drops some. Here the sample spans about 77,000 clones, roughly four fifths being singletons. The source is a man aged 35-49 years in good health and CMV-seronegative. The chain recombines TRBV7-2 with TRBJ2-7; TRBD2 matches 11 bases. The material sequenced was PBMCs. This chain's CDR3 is CASSLVGTSGGEQYF. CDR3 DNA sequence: TGTGCCAGCAGCTTGGTCGGGACTAGCGGCGGGGAGCAGTACTTC.